The rows below give T cell receptor beta chains drawn from one sample of a study of T cell repertoires in cytomegalovirus infection. TCRdb re-analysed the reads in MiXCR, keeping a single row per CDR3 protein. The table has over 150,000 distinct CDR3 sequences, approximately 17% seen once. The sample was CD8+ T cells from PBMCs. All receptors derive from a human donor in good health (CMV status not recorded). Some clones in this sample may be carry-over from other donors' samples. Each CDR3 is given with its conserved first and last residue. D genes are given only for firm matches. The listing skips clone size in some rows; elsewhere it reads once, few, many or a size class.

v_gene	abundance	d_gene	j_gene	CDR3nt	CDR3aa
TRBV2	few	TRBD1	TRBJ2-7	TGTGCCAGCACCACTTCCACAGGGGTAGAATCCTACGAGCAGTACTTC	CASTTSTGVESYEQYF
TRBV19	.	.	TRBJ1-2	TGTGCCAGTAGACCACCGAAGGTCTATGGCTACACCTTC	CASRPPKVYGYTF
TRBV14	few	TRBD1	TRBJ2-5	TGTGCCAGCAGCCAAGGAAGGACAGGGAAACAAGAGACCCAGTACTTC	CASSQGRTGKQETQYF
TRBV28	few	.	TRBJ1-5	TGTGCCAGCAGTTTAGAGCCCTTAGGCAATCAGCCCCAGCATTTT	CASSLEPLGNQPQHF
TRBV10-2	.	TRBD1	TRBJ1-5	TGCGCCAGCAGTGAGTCGGGGACAGCTAGGAATCAGCCCCAGCATTTT	CASSESGTARNQPQHF
TRBV5-6	.	TRBD1	TRBJ1-1	TGTGCCAGCAGCTCAGGGGGCAGGTACACTGAAGCTTTCTTT	CASSSGGRYTEAFF
TRBV6-8	.	.	TRBJ1-1	TGTGCCCGCAGTTGGGACTCCGGGGGGACTGAAGCTTTCTTT	CARSWDSGGTEAFF
TRBV27	.	TRBD1	TRBJ2-7	TGTGCCAGCAGTCGACAGGGAGACTACGAGCAGTACTTC	CASSRQGDYEQYF
TRBV5-6	.	.	TRBJ2-2	TGTGCCAGCAGCTTGGAAGAGGAGCTGTTTTTT	CASSLEEELFF
TRBV6-4	.	TRBD2	TRBJ2-3	TGTGCCAGCAGTGAGAGCGGGGGCCTTCCCACAGATACGCAGTATTTT	CASSESGGLPTDTQYF
TRBV7-2	.	TRBD2	TRBJ2-3	TGTGCCAGCAGCCTCCTTGGGACTAGCGGGGGCACAGATACGCAGTATTTT	CASSLLGTSGGTDTQYF
TRBV7-2	.	.	TRBJ2-1	TGTGCCAGCACCCCCGTTGGGGGGGGCCTCAATGAGCAGTTCTTC	CASTPVGGGLNEQFF
TRBV13	.	TRBD1	TRBJ1-3	TGTGCCAGCAGCCCTTATTGGGACAGGGCTGGAAACACCATATATTTT	CASSPYWDRAGNTIYF
TRBV4-1	.	.	TRBJ1-1	TGCGCCAGCAGCCAAGTACAGAACACTGAAGCTTTCTTT	CASSQVQNTEAFF
TRBV12-3/TRBV12-4	.	.	TRBJ1-1	TGTGCCAGCACCCTACGGGGGGCTTTCTTT	CASTLRGAFF
TRBV6-6	.	.	TRBJ1-1	TGTGCCAGCAGTTGGGAGACGAACACTGAAGCTTTCTTT	CASSWETNTEAFF
TRBV7-9	few	.	TRBJ2-7	TGTGCCAGCAGCACCCGACACTACGAGCAGTACTTC	CASSTRHYEQYF
TRBV14	few	.	TRBJ2-7	TGTGCCAGCAGCCAAGAGGAACACGACTCATACCTCGGGTCCTACGAGCAGTACTTC	CASSQEEHDSYLGSYEQYF
TRBV29-1	.	.	TRBJ1-2	TGCAGCGTTGATAATGGTGTCGGTGGCTACACCTTC	CSVDNGVGGYTF
TRBV7-9	many	TRBD1	TRBJ1-4	TGTGCCAGCAGCTCGGGAGGGGGCACTAATGAAAAACTGTTTTTT	CASSSGGGTNEKLFF
TRBV6-2/TRBV6-3	.	.	TRBJ2-2	TGTGCCAGCAGGGTGGGGGGTTCAGACGGGGAGCTGTTTTTT	CASRVGGSDGELFF
TRBV7-8	few	TRBD2	TRBJ2-3	TGTGCCAGCAGCCCCAGGGGAGCGGGGGGGCTACGGGATACGCAGTATTTT	CASSPRGAGGLRDTQYF
TRBV7-9	.	.	TRBJ1-1	TGTGCCAGCACCCTGAGTACTGAAGCTTTCTTT	CASTLSTEAFF
TRBV6-1	few	.	TRBJ2-7	TGTGCCAGCAGTCAAGAACCGACGAGCTCCTACGAGCAGTACTTC	CASSQEPTSSYEQYF
TRBV5-6	.	TRBD1	TRBJ1-5	TGTGCCAGCAGCCGGGGACAGGGGCATGATCAGCCCCAGCATTTT	CASSRGQGHDQPQHF
TRBV14	few	.	TRBJ2-7	TGTGCCAGCAGCCAAGATCCCGGAGCCAGGGCCTACGAGCAGTACTTC	CASSQDPGARAYEQYF
TRBV20-1	few	.	TRBJ1-5	TGCAGTGTTTGGACAGATAGCAATCAGCCCCAGCATTTT	CSVWTDSNQPQHF
TRBV14	.	TRBD1	TRBJ1-2	TGTGCCAGCAGCTTTAAACAGGGGTCGAACTATGGCTACACCTTC	CASSFKQGSNYGYTF
TRBV6-2/TRBV6-3	.	.	TRBJ1-1	TGTGCCAGCAGTTACGGTGGAGTGAACACTGAAGCTTTCTTT	CASSYGGVNTEAFF
TRBV5-6	.	TRBD1	TRBJ2-1	TGTGCCAGCACTCCGACAGGGGGCATAACATACAATGAGCAGTTCTTC	CASTPTGGITYNEQFF
TRBV25-1	.	TRBD2	TRBJ2-7	TGTGCCAGCCGGACTAGCGGGGGGCCGGCCTACGAGCAGTACTTC	CASRTSGGPAYEQYF
TRBV9	.	.	TRBJ2-1	TGTGCCAGCAGCGTAGCCAGCGAGCAGTTCTTC	CASSVASEQFF
TRBV2	.	TRBD2	TRBJ2-7	TGTGCCAGCACCAGCGGGGGGTACGAGCAGTACTTC	CASTSGGYEQYF
TRBV14	.	.	TRBJ2-3	TGTGCCAGCAGTCCCCTGGACACAGATACGCAGTATTTT	CASSPLDTDTQYF
TRBV20-1	.	TRBD2	TRBJ2-1	TGCAGTGCTAGAGATGAGCGGGGGGTCATCAATGAGCAGTTCTTC	CSARDERGVINEQFF
TRBV28	few	TRBD2	TRBJ2-1	TGTGCCAGCAGTTTATCTGTGGCGGGGGACTCCAATGAGCAGTTCTTC	CASSLSVAGDSNEQFF
TRBV12-3/TRBV12-4	.	.	TRBJ1-1	TGTGCCAGCAGTTTAGGTCAGCTTTATTCTAACACTGAAGCTTTCTTT	CASSLGQLYSNTEAFF
TRBV7-9	.	.	TRBJ2-2	TGTGCCAGCGGGAGGCCAGGGGCAAACACCGGGGAGCTGTTTTTT	CASGRPGANTGELFF
TRBV7-9	.	TRBD1	TRBJ2-1	TGTGCCAGCAGCCCATCACAGGGGACCACCTACAATGAGCAGTTCTTC	CASSPSQGTTYNEQFF
TRBV2	.	TRBD1	TRBJ1-5	TGTGCCAGCAGTGCGGGACAGACGAATCAGCCCCAGCATTTT	CASSAGQTNQPQHF
TRBV30	.	.	TRBJ1-1	TGTGCCTGGGGTACCTACGTCACTGAAGCTTTCTTT	CAWGTYVTEAFF
TRBV2	.	.	TRBJ2-1	TGTGCCAGCCCTGAGGGGGGGGCCTACAATGAGCAGTTCTTC	CASPEGGAYNEQFF
TRBV7-8	.	.	TRBJ1-4	TGTGCCAGCAGCCTCGGGACGATAAGAGAAAAACTGTTTTTT	CASSLGTIREKLFF
TRBV7-6	many	.	TRBJ1-4	TGTGCCAGCAAGGAAAAACTGTTTTTT	CASKEKLFF
TRBV20-1	few	.	TRBJ2-7	TGCAGTGCTAGACAGGCCCCCGGGCAGTACTTC	CSARQAPGQYF
TRBV7-9	.	.	TRBJ2-7	TGTGCCAGCAGCTTAGCGACGGGGGCCGCCTACGAGCAGTACTTC	CASSLATGAAYEQYF
TRBV7-6	.	TRBD1	TRBJ2-3	TGTGCCAGCAGCTCATCCAGGGACAGGGAACCCTACACAGATACGCAGTATTTT	CASSSSRDREPYTDTQYF
TRBV12-3/TRBV12-4	.	.	TRBJ1-5	TGTGCCAGCAGTCCGGGACTGGGCAATCAGCCCCAGCATTTT	CASSPGLGNQPQHF
TRBV6-5	few	.	TRBJ1-2	TGTGCCAGCAGTTTCGGGCTGGTCACGGACTATGGCTACACCTTC	CASSFGLVTDYGYTF